The clone carrying this T cell receptor beta chain was counted a few times. This specimen comes from a study of response to subunit inactivated influenza vaccine. The germline CDR1 and CDR2 sequences are SGHTA and FQGNSA. The J segment lost 3 bases and the V segment lost 5 bases, leaving 4 bases of the junction unmatched. The CDR3 has 13 residues. A single record per CDR3 protein comes from TCRdb applying MiXCR to the RT-PCR reads. This sample has about 540,000 distinct CDR3 sequences; under 30% occur once, and the top ten carry 2.5% to 3.5%. The same specimen was also included in a second study, on T cells expressing NK-cell markers. That work adds: Template switching by 5'RACE with UMIs generated the TCR beta cDNA. Dominant NKG2C+ clonotypes made up roughly 1.0-8% of CD8+ T cells in roughly six donors.

The starting material was CD4+ T cells sorted from PBMCs, obtained less than 13 days after vaccination. The chain recombines TRBV7-2 with TRBJ2-7, with 7 bases fitting TRBD1. This sequence was found in a middle-aged man who received an inactivated influenza vaccine. The CDR3 loop is CASSPDRNYEQYF. The CDR3 DNA reads TGTGCCAGCAGCCCGGACAGGAACTACGAGCAGTACTTC. Combining the CDR3 with reference TRBV7-2 and TRBJ2-7 gives the whole variable domain GAGVSQSPSNKVTEKGKDVELRCDPISGHTALYWYRQSLGQGLEFLIYFQGNSAPDKSGLPSDRFSAERTGGSVSTLTIQRTQQEDSAVYLCASSPDRNYEQYFGPGTRLTVT.